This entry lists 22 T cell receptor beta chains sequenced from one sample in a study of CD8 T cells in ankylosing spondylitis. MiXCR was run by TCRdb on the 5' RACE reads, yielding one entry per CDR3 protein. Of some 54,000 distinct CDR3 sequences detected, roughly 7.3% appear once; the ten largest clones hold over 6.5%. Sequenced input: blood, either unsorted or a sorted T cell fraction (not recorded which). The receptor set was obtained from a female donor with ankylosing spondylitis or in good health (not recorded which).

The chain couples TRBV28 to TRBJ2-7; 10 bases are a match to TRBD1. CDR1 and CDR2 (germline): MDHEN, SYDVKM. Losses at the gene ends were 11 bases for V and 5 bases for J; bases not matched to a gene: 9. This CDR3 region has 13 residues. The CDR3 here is CAVRDRGLDEQYV. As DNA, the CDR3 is TGTGCCGTCCGGGACAGGGGTCTCGACGAGCAGTACGTC.

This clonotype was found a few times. CDR3 DNA: TGTGCCAGCAGTTTTTCGACAGGGAGCCCGTGTACCTTC. Its translation: CASSFSTGSPCTF. The chain recombines TRBV12-3 or TRBV12-4 with TRBJ1-2, with TRBD1 matching over 7 bases. With 3 bases clipped from V and 14 bases from J, the junction kept 12 bases outside the gene matches. The length of the CDR3 is 13 residues.

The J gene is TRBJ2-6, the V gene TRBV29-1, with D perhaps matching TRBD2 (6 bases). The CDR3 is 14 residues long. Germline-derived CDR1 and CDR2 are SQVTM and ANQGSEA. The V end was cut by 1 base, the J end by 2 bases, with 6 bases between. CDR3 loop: CSVEGGTGANVLTF. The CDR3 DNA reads TGCAGCGTTGAAGGCGGGACTGGGGCCAACGTCCTGACTTTC.

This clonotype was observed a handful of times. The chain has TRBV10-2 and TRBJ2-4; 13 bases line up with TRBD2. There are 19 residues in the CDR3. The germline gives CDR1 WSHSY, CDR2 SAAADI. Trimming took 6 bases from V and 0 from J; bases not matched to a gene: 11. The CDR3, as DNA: TGCGCCAGCAGCGACTTACCGGGACTAGCGGGGCCAGCCAAAAACATTCAGTACTTC. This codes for CASSDLPGLAGPAKNIQYF.

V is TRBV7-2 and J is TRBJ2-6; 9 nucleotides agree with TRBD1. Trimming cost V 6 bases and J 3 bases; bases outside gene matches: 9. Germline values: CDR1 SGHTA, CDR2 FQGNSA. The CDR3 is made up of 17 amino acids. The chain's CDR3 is CASRGGQGRFGANVLTF. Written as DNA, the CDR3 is TGTGCCAGCAGAGGAGGACAGGGGAGGTTTGGGGCCAACGTCCTGACTTTC.

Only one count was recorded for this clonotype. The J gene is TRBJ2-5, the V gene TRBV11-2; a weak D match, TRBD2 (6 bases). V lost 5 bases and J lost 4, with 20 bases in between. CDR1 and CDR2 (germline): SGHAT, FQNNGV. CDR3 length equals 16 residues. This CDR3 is CASSHWDGSDRETQYF. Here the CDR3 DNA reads TGTGCCAGCAGCCATTGGGACGGGAGCGATCGAGAGACCCAGTACTTC.

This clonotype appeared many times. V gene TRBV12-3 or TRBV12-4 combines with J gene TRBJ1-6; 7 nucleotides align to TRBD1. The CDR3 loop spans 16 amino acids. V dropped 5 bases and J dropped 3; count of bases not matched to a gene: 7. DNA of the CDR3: TGTGCCAGCAGTCCCGAACGGGACAGCTATAATTCACCCCTCCACTTT. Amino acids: CASSPERDSYNSPLHF.

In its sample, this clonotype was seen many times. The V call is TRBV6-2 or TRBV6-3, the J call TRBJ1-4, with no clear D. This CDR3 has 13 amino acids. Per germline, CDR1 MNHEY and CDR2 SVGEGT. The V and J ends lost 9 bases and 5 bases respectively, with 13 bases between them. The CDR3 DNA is TGTGCCAGTAAAGACGGCAGCAATGAAAAACTGTTTTTT. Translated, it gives CASKDGSNEKLFF.

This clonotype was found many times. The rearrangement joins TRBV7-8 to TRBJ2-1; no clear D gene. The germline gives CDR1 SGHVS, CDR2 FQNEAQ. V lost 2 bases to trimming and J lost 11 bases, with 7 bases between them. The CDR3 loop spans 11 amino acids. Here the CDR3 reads CASSLWGKQFF. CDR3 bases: TGTGCCAGCAGCTTATGGGGTAAGCAGTTCTTC.

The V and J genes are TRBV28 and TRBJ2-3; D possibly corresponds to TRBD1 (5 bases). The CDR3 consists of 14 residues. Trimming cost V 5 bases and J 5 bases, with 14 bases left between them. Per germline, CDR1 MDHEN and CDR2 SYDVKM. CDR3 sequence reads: CASSPQGKEDTQYF. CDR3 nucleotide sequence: TGTGCCAGCAGTCCCCAGGGCAAGGAAGATACGCAGTATTTT.

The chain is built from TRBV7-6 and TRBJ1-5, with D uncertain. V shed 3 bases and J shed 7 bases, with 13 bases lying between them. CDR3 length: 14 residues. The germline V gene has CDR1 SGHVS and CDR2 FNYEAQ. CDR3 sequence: CASSFGAGEQPQHF. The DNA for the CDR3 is TGTGCCAGCAGCTTCGGCGCTGGCGAACAGCCCCAGCATTTT.

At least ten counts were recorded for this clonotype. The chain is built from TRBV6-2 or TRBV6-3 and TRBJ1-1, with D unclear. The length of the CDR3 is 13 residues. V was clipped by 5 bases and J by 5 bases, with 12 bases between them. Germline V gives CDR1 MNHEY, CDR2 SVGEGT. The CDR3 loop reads CASSLPPGTEAFF. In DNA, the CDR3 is TGTGCCAGCAGTCTACCTCCGGGGACTGAAGCTTTCTTT.

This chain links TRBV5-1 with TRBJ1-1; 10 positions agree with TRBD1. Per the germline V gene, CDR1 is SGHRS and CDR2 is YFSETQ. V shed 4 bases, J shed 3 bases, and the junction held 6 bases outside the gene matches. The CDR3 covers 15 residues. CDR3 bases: TGCGCCAGCAGCGGGGGACAGGGGAGGGACACTGAAGCTTTCTTT. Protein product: CASSGGQGRDTEAFF.

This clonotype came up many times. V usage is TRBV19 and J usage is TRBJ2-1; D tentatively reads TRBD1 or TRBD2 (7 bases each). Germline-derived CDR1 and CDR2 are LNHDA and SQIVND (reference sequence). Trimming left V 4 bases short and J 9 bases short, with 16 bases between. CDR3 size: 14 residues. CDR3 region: CASSNRGGGGEQFF. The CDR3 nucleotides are TGTGCCAGTAGTAACAGGGGAGGGGGTGGTGAGCAGTTCTTC.

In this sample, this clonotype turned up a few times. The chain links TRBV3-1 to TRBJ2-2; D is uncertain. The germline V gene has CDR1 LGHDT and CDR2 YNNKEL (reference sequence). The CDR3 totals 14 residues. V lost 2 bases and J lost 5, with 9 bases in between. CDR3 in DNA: TGTGCCAGCAGCCAAAAACCTGATACCGGGGAGCTGTTTTTT. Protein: CASSQKPDTGELFF.

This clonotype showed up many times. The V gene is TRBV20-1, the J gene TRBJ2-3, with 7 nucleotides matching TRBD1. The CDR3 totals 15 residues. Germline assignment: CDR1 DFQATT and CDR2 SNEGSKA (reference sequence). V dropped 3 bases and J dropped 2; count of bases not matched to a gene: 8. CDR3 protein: CSASTGTANTDTQYF. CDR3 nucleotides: TGCAGTGCTAGTACCGGGACAGCTAACACAGATACGCAGTATTTT.

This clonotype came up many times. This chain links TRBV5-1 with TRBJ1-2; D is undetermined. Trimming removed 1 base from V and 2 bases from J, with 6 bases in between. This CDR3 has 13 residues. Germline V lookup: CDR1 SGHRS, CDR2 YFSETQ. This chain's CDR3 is CASSLTENYGYTF. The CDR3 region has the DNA TGCGCCAGCAGCTTGACCGAAAACTATGGCTACACCTTC.

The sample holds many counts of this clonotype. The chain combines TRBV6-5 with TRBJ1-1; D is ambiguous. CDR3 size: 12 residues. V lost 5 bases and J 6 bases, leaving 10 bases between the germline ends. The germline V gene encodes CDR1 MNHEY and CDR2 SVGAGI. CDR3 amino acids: CASSRGEAEAFF. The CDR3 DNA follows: TGTGCCAGCAGTCGGGGAGAGGCTGAAGCTTTCTTT.

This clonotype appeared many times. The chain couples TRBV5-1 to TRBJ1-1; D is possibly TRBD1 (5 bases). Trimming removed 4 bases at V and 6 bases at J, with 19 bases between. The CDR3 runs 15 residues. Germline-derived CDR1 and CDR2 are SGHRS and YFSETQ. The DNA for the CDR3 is TGCGCCAGCAGCCCGGGACTCACTTCATCCGCTGAAGCTTTCTTT. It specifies CASSPGLTSSAEAFF.

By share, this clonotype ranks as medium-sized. CDR3 loop: CASSLAGYSPLHF. CDR3 in DNA: TGCGCCAGCAGCTTGGCCGGGTATTCACCCCTCCACTTT. The genes are TRBV5-1 and TRBJ1-6, with unresolved D. The CDR3 consists of 13 residues. Germline-derived CDR1 and CDR2 are SGHRS and YFSETQ. Deletions cut 0 bases from V and 8 bases from J, with 6 bases between.

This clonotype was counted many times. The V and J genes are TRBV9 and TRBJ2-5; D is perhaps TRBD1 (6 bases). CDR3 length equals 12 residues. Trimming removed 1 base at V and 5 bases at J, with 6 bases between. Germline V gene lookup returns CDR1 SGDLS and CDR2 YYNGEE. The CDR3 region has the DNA TGTGCCAGCAGCGTAAGGGGGGAGACCCAGTACTTC. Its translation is CASSVRGETQYF.

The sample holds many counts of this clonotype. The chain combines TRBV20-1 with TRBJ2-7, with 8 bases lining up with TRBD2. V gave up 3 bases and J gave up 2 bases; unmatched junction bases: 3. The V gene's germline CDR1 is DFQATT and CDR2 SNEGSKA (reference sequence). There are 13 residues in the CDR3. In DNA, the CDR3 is TGCAGTGCTAGTCGGGGGGGAACCTACGAGCAGTACTTC. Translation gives CSASRGGTYEQYF.